The 28 T cell receptor beta chains below come from one sample, sequenced in a study of T cell repertoires in cytomegalovirus infection. Each CDR3 protein gets one entry after TCRdb re-called the reads with MiXCR. The sample has 550,000 to 850,000 distinct CDR3 sequences, roughly a third seen once. No antigen has been assigned to these receptors. The sequencing used cultured PBMCs, collected from culture after CMV antigen stimulation. These receptors came from a human donor in good health (CMV status not recorded). Some clones in this sample may be carry-over from other donors' samples.

The V call is TRBV20-1, the J call TRBJ2-2; 10 bases fit TRBD2. V shed 1 base and J 4 bases; nucleotides not matched to a gene: 0. The CDR3 consists of 14 residues. CDR1 is DFQATT and CDR2 is SNEGSKA in the germline V gene (reference sequence). The DNA for the CDR3 is TGCAGTGCTAGAGCTAGCGGGGGCACCGGGGAGCTGTTTTTT. Protein sequence: CSARASGGTGELFF.

This rearrangement joins TRBV20-1 to TRBJ2-1; no clear D gene. The CDR3 spans 13 residues. Between the trimmed V and J ends, which lost 3 bases and 8 bases, there was a span of 14 bases. Germline lookup yields CDR1 DFQATT and CDR2 SNEGSKA (reference sequence). The CDR3: CSASPTVSDEQFF. CDR3 bases: TGCAGTGCTAGCCCCACGGTTTCCGATGAGCAGTTCTTC.

This clonotype was picked up many times. The chain is built from TRBV7-8 and TRBJ1-6; D remains ambiguous. The germline V and J ends were trimmed by 2 bases and 8 bases, with 13 bases remaining between them. The CDR3 totals 15 residues. The germline CDR1 and CDR2 sequences are SGHVS and FQNEAQ. The CDR3 DNA is TGTGCCAGCAGCTTAACGAGAGCTCCGGATTCACCCCTCCACTTT. It specifies CASSLTRAPDSPLHF.

This clonotype came up many times. The chain uses TRBV12-3 or TRBV12-4 and TRBJ1-1; D is possibly TRBD1 (6 bases). The CDR3 has 12 residues. V shed 6 bases and J shed 10 bases, with 15 bases lying between them. The CDR3 DNA follows: TGTGCCAGCAGACCGACGACAGGATTAGCTTTCTTT. Its protein product is CASRPTTGLAFF.

This chain connects TRBV2 to TRBJ1-1; D unclear. Per the germline V gene, CDR1 is SNHLY and CDR2 is FYNNEI. This CDR3 region has 13 residues. V was cut by 7 bases and J by 3 bases, with 12 bases left in between. In DNA form, the CDR3 reads TGTGCCAGCAAGTCCAGCCGTGACACTGAAGCTTTCTTT. This sequence encodes CASKSSRDTEAFF.

The chain is built from TRBV5-6 and TRBJ2-1; 10 nucleotides agree with TRBD2. Per the germline V gene, CDR1 is SGHDT and CDR2 is YYEEEE. Unmatched junction bases numbered 8, after V lost 1 base and J lost 7 bases. CDR3 length equals 16 residues. The CDR3 DNA reads TGTGCCAGCAGCTTGTCGGCTAGCGGGAGAAGGAATGAGCAGTTCTTC. Translating it yields CASSLSASGRRNEQFF. Full variable domain (remainder filled in from reference TRBV5-6 and TRBJ2-1): DAGVTQSPTHLIKTRGQQVTLRCSPKSGHDTVSWYQQALGQGPQFIFQYYEEEERQRGNFPDRFSGHQFPNYSSELNVNALLLGDSALYLCASSLSASGRRNEQFFGPGTRLTVL.

This clonotype was seen repeatedly, ten times or more. The rearrangement uses TRBV7-2 and TRBJ2-3; TRBD2 is a possible D gene (6 bases). CDR1 is SGHTA and CDR2 is FQGNSA in the germline V gene. The CDR3 is made up of 17 amino acids. V was clipped by 0 bases and J by 5 bases, with 18 bases between them. The CDR3: CASSLASGSQYGDTQYF. The DNA of the CDR3 is TGTGCCAGCAGCTTAGCGAGCGGGTCCCAGTATGGAGATACGCAGTATTTT.

The CDR3 reads CASRSGLGLEGEQFF. The CDR3 DNA reads TGTGCCAGCAGAAGCGGGCTAGGTCTAGAAGGGGAGCAGTTCTTC. The chain uses TRBV27 and TRBJ2-1; maybe TRBD2 (6 bases). V dropped 6 bases and J dropped 10 bases, with 22 bases sitting between them. The CDR3 is made up of 15 amino acids. Germline V gene data show CDR1 as MNHEY and CDR2 as SMNVEV (reference sequence).

This clonotype was seen more than once but under ten times. The genes are TRBV19 and TRBJ1-5; D not certain. CDR3 length equals 15 residues. With 6 bases removed from V and 6 bases from J, the gap between germline ends came to 18 bases. In germline, CDR1 is LNHDA, CDR2 SQIVND (reference sequence). As DNA, the CDR3 is TGTGCCAGTAGATCGACCCGCGAGGGAGGTCAGCCCCAGCATTTT. Amino acid sequence: CASRSTREGGQPQHF.

This clonotype was found a few times. This chain connects TRBV27 to TRBJ1-5; D unresolved. V lost 3 bases and J lost 2, with 11 bases in between. The CDR3 has 15 amino acids. Per the germline V gene, CDR1 is MNHEY and CDR2 is SMNVEV (reference sequence). The CDR3 is CASSFSGSGNQPQHF. The CDR3 DNA reads as TGTGCCAGCAGTTTTTCGGGAAGCGGCAATCAGCCCCAGCATTTT.

This clonotype was observed at least ten times. It may be a read error: a sequence one base away is much more abundant. This sequence joins TRBV7-2 and TRBJ1-5; D remains unclear. Deletions cut 3 bases from V and 3 bases from J, with 3 bases between. Germline V gene sequence: CDR1 SGHTA, CDR2 FQGNSA. This CDR3 has 12 residues. The CDR3 sequence: CASSFTNQPQHF. Here the CDR3 DNA reads TGTGCCAGCAGCTTTACCAATCAGCCCCAGCATTTT.

This clonotype was observed a handful of times. This chain connects TRBV28 to TRBJ2-3; TRBD2 matches at 10 bases. The J segment lost 6 bases and the V segment lost 7 bases, leaving 4 bases of the junction unmatched. CDR3 length: 13 residues. Germline V gene sequence: CDR1 MDHEN, CDR2 SYDVKM. The CDR3 nucleotides are TGTGCCAGCACAGCGGGGGGGCTGGATACGCAGTATTTT. This encodes CASTAGGLDTQYF.

The chain joins TRBV6-6 to TRBJ2-7, with unresolved D. This CDR3 has 12 residues. Germline V gives CDR1 MNHNY, CDR2 SVGAGI (reference sequence). V was shortened by 11 bases and J by 6 bases, with 17 bases between the two germline ends. This CDR3 is CAAISSHGEQYF. CDR3 DNA: TGTGCCGCCATTTCGTCCCACGGCGAGCAGTACTTC.

This chain uses TRBV20-1 with TRBJ1-5; unclear D gene. Trimming removed 1 base at V and 4 bases at J, with 5 bases between. Germline V CDR1 and CDR2: DFQATT, SNEGSKA (reference sequence). The CDR3 has 12 residues. CDR3 DNA sequence: TGCAGTGCTAGAGCGGCGAATCAGCCCCAGCATTTT. Encoded protein: CSARAANQPQHF.

The rearrangement joins TRBV7-2 to TRBJ2-3; D perhaps matches TRBD2 (5 bases). V shed 1 base and J shed 2 bases, with 13 bases lying between them. The CDR3 extends over 16 amino acids. The germline CDR1 and CDR2 sequences are SGHTA and FQGNSA. In nucleotides, the CDR3 is TGTGCCAGCAGCTTAGGATCGGGGTTCATCACAGATACGCAGTATTTT. Protein: CASSLGSGFITDTQYF.

The chain uses TRBV27 and TRBJ2-3, with D perhaps matching TRBD1 (5 bases). V lost 3 bases to trimming and J lost 2 bases, with 12 bases between them. Germline V gene sequence: CDR1 MNHEY, CDR2 SMNVEV (reference sequence). The CDR3 extends over 15 amino acids. The CDR3 coding sequence is TGTGCCAGCAGTTTCCCTCGAGGACACACAGATACGCAGTATTTT. Translated, it gives CASSFPRGHTDTQYF.

The chain has TRBV28 and TRBJ2-5, with 7 bases identical to TRBD2. V dropped 6 bases and J dropped 2; count of bases not matched to a gene: 6. From germline, CDR1 is MDHEN and CDR2 SYDVKM. CDR3 size: 14 residues. This CDR3 is CASRTPGGQETQYF. CDR3 nucleotides: TGTGCCAGCAGAACTCCCGGGGGGCAAGAGACCCAGTACTTC. Combining the CDR3 with reference TRBV28 and TRBJ2-5 gives the whole variable domain DVKVTQSSRYLVKRTGEKVFLECVQDMDHENMFWYRQDPGLGLRLIYFSYDVKMKEKGDIPEGYSVSREKKERFSLILESASTNQTSMYLCASRTPGGQETQYFGPGTRLLVL.

This clonotype was seen only a few times. The junction shows a germline mismatch at one end, possibly a read error. In DNA form, the CDR3 reads TGTGCCAGCAGTTTAGCGGGAGGGCTAAACACCGGGGAGCTGTTTTTT. Translated, it gives CASSLAGGLNTGELFF. This chain uses TRBV11-2 with TRBJ2-2; 11 nucleotides align to TRBD2. The CDR3 runs 16 residues. The germline gives CDR1 SGHAT, CDR2 FQNNGV.

Only a few counts were recorded for this clonotype. The V gene is TRBV28, the J gene TRBJ1-3; D remains unclear. This CDR3 contains 14 residues. V was shortened by 8 bases and J by 1 base, with 12 bases between the two germline ends. Germline V gene data show CDR1 as MDHEN and CDR2 as SYDVKM. CDR3: CASRDGVSGNTIYF. The CDR3, as DNA: TGTGCCAGCCGAGACGGGGTTTCTGGAAACACCATATATTTT.

The rearrangement uses TRBV7-2 and TRBJ2-5; 8 positions match TRBD1. The ends lost 4 bases at V and 5 bases at J; junction bases unmatched: 6. Germline loops: CDR1 SGHTA, CDR2 FQGNSA. The CDR3 is made up of 14 amino acids. The DNA of the CDR3 is TGTGCCAGCAGCTGGGGACAGGCCGGGGAGACCCAGTACTTC. It specifies CASSWGQAGETQYF.

This clonotype was picked up a small number of times. The chain combines TRBV20-1 with TRBJ2-3; D call uncertain. Germline lookup yields CDR1 DFQATT and CDR2 SNEGSKA (reference sequence). Trimming took off 5 bases at V and 0 bases at J, with 9 bases between the two ends. CDR3 length: 13 amino acids. As DNA, the CDR3 is TGCAGTGCTTCAGCATCTAGCACAGATACGCAGTATTTT. Amino acids: CSASASSTDTQYF.

The gene calls are TRBV12-3 or TRBV12-4 and TRBJ1-1; D might be TRBD1 (6 bases). The CDR3 sequence is 15 residues long. Trimming removed 3 bases from V and 2 bases from J, with 13 bases in between. For the CDR3, the DNA is TGTGCCAGCAGTTTCGGTGTGGGGGGCAACACTGAAGCTTTCTTT. Protein product: CASSFGVGGNTEAFF.

This clonotype has ten or more counts. The chain couples TRBV7-2 to TRBJ1-6; D is uncertain. This CDR3 spans 17 amino acids. CDR1 is SGHTA, CDR2 FQGNSA, per germline. V was clipped by 5 bases and J by 2 bases, with 16 bases between them. In DNA form, the CDR3 reads TGTGCCAGCAGCCGACGGTGGGCACAGACCTATAATTCACCCCTCCACTTT. The encoded protein is CASSRRWAQTYNSPLHF.

CDR3 sequence (DNA): TGTGCCAGCAGTGAGGATGGGATCCAAGAGACCCAGTACTTC. This translates into CASSEDGIQETQYF. The chain employs TRBV6-1 and TRBJ2-5, with D unresolved. Germline V gene lookup returns CDR1 MNHNS and CDR2 SASEGT. V lost 3 bases, J lost 1 base, and 9 bases lay in between. The CDR3 is 14 amino acids.

This clonotype occurred many times. The chain couples TRBV7-2 to TRBJ2-1, with TRBD2 matching 10 bases. With V trimmed by 3 bases and J by 4 bases, 6 bases remained unmatched. Germline V gives CDR1 SGHTA, CDR2 FQGNSA. The length of the CDR3 is 16 residues. The CDR3 protein is CASSLEGLALYNEQFF. Here the CDR3 DNA reads TGTGCCAGCAGCTTGGAGGGACTAGCGTTATACAATGAGCAGTTCTTC.

The chain recombines TRBV19 with TRBJ2-3; possibly TRBD1 or TRBD2 for D (6 bases each). CDR1 and CDR2 from the germline V gene are LNHDA and SQIVND (reference sequence). Trimming cost V 5 bases and J 5 bases, with 14 bases left between them. The length of the CDR3 is 14 residues. Here the CDR3 reads CASSVTGAIDTQYF. CDR3 bases: TGTGCCAGTAGTGTTACGGGGGCGATAGATACGCAGTATTTT. The complete variable domain, with remaining parts taken from reference TRBV19 and TRBJ2-3, reads DGGITQSPKYLFRKEGQNVTLSCEQNLNHDAMYWYRQDPGQGLRLIYYSQIVNDFQKGDIAEGYSVSREKKESFPLTVTSAQKNPTAFYLCASSVTGAIDTQYFGPGTRLTVL.

This clonotype has ten or more counts. The V gene is TRBV7-2, the J gene TRBJ1-2, with 7 bases fitting TRBD1. This CDR3 spans 17 amino acids. Germline V gene sequence: CDR1 SGHTA, CDR2 FQGNSA. V lost 7 bases to trimming and J lost 1 base; unmatched junction nucleotides: 15. CDR3 bases: TGTGCCAGCAACTCACAGGGACAGCCCAACCTTAACTATGGCTACACCTTC. It yields the protein CASNSQGQPNLNYGYTF.

Only one count was recorded for this clonotype. This chain uses TRBV19 with TRBJ2-5, with 8 positions matching TRBD1. This CDR3 contains 14 residues. Germline CDR1 reads LNHDA; CDR2 reads SQIVND (reference sequence). After removal of 9 bases from V and 5 bases from J, the junction contained 11 bases not matched to a gene. For the CDR3, the DNA is TGTGCCAGCCGAGGACAGGGAGGTTCGGAGACCCAGTACTTC. Amino acid sequence: CASRGQGGSETQYF.